This T cell receptor (beta chain) was sequenced for a study of blood T cell repertoires in COVID-19. In the original processing: Estimated nucleated cell counts came from reference gene primer amplification. Measured with immunoSEQ multiplex PCR; TCRdb has only the in-frame clones, and not every one. That table gives V, J and clone size, and the DNA gave D and trimming. This table has around 130,000 clones, under 85% appearing once. The sequenced material came from peripheral blood. The clonotype was recovered from an older woman with acute or convalescent COVID-19.

CDR3 DNA sequence: TGTGCCAGTAGTAGGCGGGACAGGGCTGAAAAACTGTTTTTT. This sequence encodes CASSRRDRAEKLFF. The chain links TRBV19 to TRBJ1-4; 9 nucleotides agree with TRBD1. Germline-derived CDR1 and CDR2 are LNHDA and SQIVND (reference sequence). The CDR3 is made up of 14 amino acids. The trim removed 4 bases at V and 7 bases at J, leaving 4 bases unmatched.